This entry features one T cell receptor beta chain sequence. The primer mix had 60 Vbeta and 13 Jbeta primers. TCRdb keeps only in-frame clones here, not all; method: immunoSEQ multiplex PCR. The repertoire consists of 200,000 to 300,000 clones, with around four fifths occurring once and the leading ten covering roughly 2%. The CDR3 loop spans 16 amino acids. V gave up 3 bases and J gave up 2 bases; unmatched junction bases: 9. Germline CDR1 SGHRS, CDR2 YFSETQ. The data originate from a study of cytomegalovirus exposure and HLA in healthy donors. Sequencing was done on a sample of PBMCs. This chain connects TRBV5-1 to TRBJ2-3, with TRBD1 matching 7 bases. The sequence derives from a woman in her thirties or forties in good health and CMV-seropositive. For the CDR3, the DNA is TGCGCCAGCAGCTCCCCCTTAGGACAGGTCACAGATACGCAGTATTTT. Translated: CASSSPLGQVTDTQYF.